This T cell receptor (beta chain) was captured by sequencing in a study of persistence of HIV-infected CD4 T cells. Study background: Antigen stimulation activated a lower proportion of cells, more of them memory, than anti-CD3/anti-CD28 stimulation. Study-level points and caveats: Within sorted populations, more oligoclonal TCRs accompanied more oligoclonal proviruses.

Sequencing used immunoSEQ version 4 in survey mode. Method: immunoSEQ multiplex PCR; TCRdb's copy keeps in-frame clones and lacks some. The sample carries 45,000 or so clones, about 87% recorded once. Nonspecific anti-CD3/anti-CD28 bead stimulation represents the broad CD4+ T cell repertoire. Sorting of responding CD4+ T cells relied on upregulated CD40 ligand together with CD69. CD8+ T cells were removed from PBMCs prior to stimulation. Germline loops: CDR1 LGHDT, CDR2 YNNKEL (reference sequence). V lost 1 base to trimming and J lost 0 bases, with 9 bases between them. The CDR3 is 15 amino acids. This clone was counted once. Its antigen is currently unknown.

This specimen was CD4+ T cells sorted from PBMCs after approximately 20-hour stimulation, taken from a patient who received antiretroviral therapy. This sequence joins TRBV3-1 (or the pseudogene TRBV3-2) and TRBJ2-5, with D perhaps TRBD1 (5 bases). The receptor was derived from an adult woman with HIV who was CMV-seropositive. This CDR3 reads CASSQGRTYQETQYF. The CDR3 DNA reads TGTGCCAGCAGCCAAGGAAGGACATACCAAGAGACCCAGTACTTC.